This TCR beta chain is from a study of T-cell memory formation after mild COVID-19. CDR1 is MGHRA and CDR2 is YSYEKL in the germline V gene. The CDR3 runs 17 residues. The V end lost 6 bases, the J end lost 2 bases, and 19 bases lay between the germline ends. Study outcomes and limitations: For contracting clones, CD4+ ones sat mainly in CM and EM, CD8+ in EMRA. A second wave of clones peaked on day 37, and their SARS-CoV-2 specificity went unconfirmed.

This clonotype was picked up a small number of times. Its specificity is unknown. MiXCR, applied by TCRdb to the 5' RACE reads, yields one record per CDR3 protein. The sample lists about 190,000 distinct CDR3 sequences, about 18% occurring once. Sequenced material: PBMCs or a T cell subset sorted from them (not recorded which). This sequence was found in an adult woman who had mild COVID-19 (a few samples of this study predate the infection). Cell type and time point are not known. This sequence joins TRBV4-1 and TRBJ2-2; possible D gene TRBD2, 6 bases. CDR3 sequence (DNA): TGCGCCAGCAGTCCAATACGCGGGATAACCAACACCGGGGAGCTGTTTTTT. Residues: CASSPIRGITNTGELFF.